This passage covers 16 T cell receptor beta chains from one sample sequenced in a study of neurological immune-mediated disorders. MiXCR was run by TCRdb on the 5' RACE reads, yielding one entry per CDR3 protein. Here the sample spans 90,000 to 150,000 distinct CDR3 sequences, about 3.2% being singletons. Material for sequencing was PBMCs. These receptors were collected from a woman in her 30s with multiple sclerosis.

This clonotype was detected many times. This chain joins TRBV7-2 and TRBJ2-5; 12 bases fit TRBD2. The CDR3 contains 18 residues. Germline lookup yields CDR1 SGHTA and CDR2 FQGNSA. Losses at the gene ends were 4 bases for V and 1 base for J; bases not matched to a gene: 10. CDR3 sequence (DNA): TGTGCCAGCAGCTCGAGACTAGCGGGGGAGGGAAGCCAAGAGACCCAGTACTTC. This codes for CASSSRLAGEGSQETQYF. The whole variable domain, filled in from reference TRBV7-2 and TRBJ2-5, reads GAGVSQSPSNKVTEKGKDVELRCDPISGHTALYWYRQSLGQGLEFLIYFQGNSAPDKSGLPSDRFSAERTGGSVSTLTIQRTQQEDSAVYLCASSSRLAGEGSQETQYFGPGTRLLVL.

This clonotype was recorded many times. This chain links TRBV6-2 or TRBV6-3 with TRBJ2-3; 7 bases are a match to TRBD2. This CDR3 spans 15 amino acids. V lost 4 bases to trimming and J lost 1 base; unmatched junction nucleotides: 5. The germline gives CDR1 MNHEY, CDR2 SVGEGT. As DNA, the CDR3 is TGTGCCAGCAGTTGGCCTAGCGGTGGCACAGATACGCAGTATTTT. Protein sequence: CASSWPSGGTDTQYF.

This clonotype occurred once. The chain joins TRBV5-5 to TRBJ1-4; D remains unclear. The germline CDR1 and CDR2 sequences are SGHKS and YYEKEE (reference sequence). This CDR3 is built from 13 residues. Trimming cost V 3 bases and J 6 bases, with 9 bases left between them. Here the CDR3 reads CASSSLPHEKLFF. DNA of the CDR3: TGTGCCAGCAGCTCCCTACCTCATGAAAAACTGTTTTTT.

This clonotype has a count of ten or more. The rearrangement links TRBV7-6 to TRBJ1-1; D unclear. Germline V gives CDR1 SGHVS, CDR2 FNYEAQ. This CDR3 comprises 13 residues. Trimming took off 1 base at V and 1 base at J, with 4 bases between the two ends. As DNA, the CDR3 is TGTGCCAGCAGCTTAGAAGAGAACACTGAAGCTTTCTTT. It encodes CASSLEENTEAFF.

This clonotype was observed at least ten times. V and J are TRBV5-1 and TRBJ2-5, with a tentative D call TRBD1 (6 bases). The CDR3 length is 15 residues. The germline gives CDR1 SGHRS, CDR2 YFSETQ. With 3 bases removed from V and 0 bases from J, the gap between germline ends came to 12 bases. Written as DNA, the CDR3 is TGCGCCAGCAGCTCCTCCGGACAGTACCAAGAGACCCAGTACTTC. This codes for CASSSSGQYQETQYF.

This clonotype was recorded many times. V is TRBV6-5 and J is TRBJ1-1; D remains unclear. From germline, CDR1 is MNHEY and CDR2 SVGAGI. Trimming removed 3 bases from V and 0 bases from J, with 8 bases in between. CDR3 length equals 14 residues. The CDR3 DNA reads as TGTGCCAGCAGTTATGAACGGCTGAACACTGAAGCTTTCTTT. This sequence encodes CASSYERLNTEAFF.

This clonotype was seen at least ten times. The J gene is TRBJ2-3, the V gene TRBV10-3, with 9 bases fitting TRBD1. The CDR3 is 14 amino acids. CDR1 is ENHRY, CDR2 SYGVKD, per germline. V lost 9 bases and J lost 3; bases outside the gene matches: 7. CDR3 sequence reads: CAMGGQGKTDTQYF. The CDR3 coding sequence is TGTGCCATGGGTGGACAGGGGAAGACAGATACGCAGTATTTT.

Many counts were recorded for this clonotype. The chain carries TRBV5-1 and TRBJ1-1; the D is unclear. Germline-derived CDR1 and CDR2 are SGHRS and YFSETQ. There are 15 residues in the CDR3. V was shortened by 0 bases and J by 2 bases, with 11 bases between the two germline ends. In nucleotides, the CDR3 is TGCGCCAGCAGCTTGGTGCAGGCCCTTAACACTGAAGCTTTCTTT. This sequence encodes CASSLVQALNTEAFF.

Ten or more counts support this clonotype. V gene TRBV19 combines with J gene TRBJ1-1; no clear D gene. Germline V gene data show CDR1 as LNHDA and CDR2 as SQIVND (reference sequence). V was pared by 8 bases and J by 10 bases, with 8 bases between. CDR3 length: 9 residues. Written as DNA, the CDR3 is TGTGCCAGTGGACGGGGAGCTTTCTTT. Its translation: CASGRGAFF.

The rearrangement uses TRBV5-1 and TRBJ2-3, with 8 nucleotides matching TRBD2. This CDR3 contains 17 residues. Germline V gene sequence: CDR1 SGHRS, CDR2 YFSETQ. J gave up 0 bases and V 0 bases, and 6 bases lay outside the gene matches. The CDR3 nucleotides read TGCGCCAGCAGCTTGGACCCAGCGGGGGCTAGCACAGATACGCAGTATTTT. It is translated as CASSLDPAGASTDTQYF.

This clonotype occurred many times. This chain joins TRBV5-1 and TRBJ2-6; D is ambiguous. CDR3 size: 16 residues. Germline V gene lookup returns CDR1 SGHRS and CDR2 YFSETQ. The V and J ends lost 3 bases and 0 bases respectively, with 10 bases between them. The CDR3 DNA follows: TGCGCCAGCAGCTCGCTAGTGGGCTCTGGGGCCAACGTCCTGACTTTC. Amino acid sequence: CASSSLVGSGANVLTF.

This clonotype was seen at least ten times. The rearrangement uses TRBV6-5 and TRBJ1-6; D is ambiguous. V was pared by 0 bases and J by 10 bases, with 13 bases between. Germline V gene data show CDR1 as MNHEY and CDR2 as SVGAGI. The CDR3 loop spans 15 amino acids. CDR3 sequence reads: CASSYSSRRPSPLHF. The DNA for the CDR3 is TGTGCCAGCAGTTACTCGAGTCGTCGTCCCTCACCCCTCCACTTT.

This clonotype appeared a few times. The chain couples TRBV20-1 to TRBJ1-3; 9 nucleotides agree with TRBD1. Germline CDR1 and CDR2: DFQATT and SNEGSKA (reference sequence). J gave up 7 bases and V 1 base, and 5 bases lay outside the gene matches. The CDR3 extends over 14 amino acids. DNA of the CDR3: TGCAGTGCTAGAGTCGGGACAGGGAAGAACACCATATATTTT. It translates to CSARVGTGKNTIYF.

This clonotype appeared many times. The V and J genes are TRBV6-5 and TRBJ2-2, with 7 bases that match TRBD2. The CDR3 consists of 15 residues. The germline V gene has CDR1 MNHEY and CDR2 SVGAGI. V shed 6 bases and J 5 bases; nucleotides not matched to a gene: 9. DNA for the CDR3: TGTGCCAGCAGCCTGACGGGACTATCGACCGGGGAGCTGTTTTTT. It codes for CASSLTGLSTGELFF.

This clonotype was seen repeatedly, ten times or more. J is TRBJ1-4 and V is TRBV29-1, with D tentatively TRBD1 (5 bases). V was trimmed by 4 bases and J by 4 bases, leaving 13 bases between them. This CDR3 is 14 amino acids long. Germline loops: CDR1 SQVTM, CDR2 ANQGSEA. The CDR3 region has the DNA TGCAGCGTTGTTGGGACTCGCGGTAATGAAAAACTGTTTTTT. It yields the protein CSVVGTRGNEKLFF.

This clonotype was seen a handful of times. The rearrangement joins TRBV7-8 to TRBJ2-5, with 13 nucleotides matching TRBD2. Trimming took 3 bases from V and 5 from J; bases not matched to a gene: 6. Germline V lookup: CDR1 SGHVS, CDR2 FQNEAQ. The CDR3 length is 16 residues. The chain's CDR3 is CASSFGLAGDVETQYF. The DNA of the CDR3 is TGTGCCAGCAGCTTCGGACTAGCGGGAGACGTCGAGACCCAGTACTTC. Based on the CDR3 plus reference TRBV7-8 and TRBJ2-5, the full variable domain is GAGVSQSPRYKVAKRGQDVALRCDPISGHVSLFWYQQALGQGPEFLTYFQNEAQLDKSGLPSDRFFAERPEGSVSTLKIQRTQQEDSAVYLCASSFGLAGDVETQYFGPGTRLLVL.